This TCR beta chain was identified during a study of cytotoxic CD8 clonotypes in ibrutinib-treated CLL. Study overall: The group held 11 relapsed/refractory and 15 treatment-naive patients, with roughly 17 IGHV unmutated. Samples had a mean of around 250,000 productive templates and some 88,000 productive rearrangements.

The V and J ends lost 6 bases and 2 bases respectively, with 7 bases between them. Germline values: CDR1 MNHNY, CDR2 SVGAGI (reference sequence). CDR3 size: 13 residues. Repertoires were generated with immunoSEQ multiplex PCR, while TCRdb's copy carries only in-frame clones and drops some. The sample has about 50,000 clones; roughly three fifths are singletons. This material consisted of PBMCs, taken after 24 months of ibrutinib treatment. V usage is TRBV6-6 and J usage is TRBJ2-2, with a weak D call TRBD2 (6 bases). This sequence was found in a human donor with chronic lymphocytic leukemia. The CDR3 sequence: CASRAGNTGELFF. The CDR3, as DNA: TGTGCCAGCAGGGCGGGAAACACCGGGGAGCTGTTTTTT.